These T cell receptor beta chains were read from a single sample in a study of T cells in localized non-small cell lung cancer. Measured with immunoSEQ multiplex PCR; TCRdb has only the in-frame clones, and not every one. This table holds 40,000 to 60,000 clones, 70% to 90% found once. The sequences come from PBMCs, collected before any cancer treatment. Source of these receptors: a female donor with stage II lung adenocarcinoma. CDR3s include the opening cysteine and the closing phenylalanine or tryptophan. Each record gives: clone size, V gene, D gene, J gene, CDR3 DNA, CDR3 protein. The D gene is left open where the match is weak. Clone sizes are given selectively: once, few, many, or a class where the clone is expanded.

>NA|TRBV6-6|NA|TRBJ2-7
TGTGCCAGCAGTTACTCGGAACAATACGAGCAGTACTTC
CASSYSEQYEQYF
>NA|TRBV10-3|NA|TRBJ1-6
TGTGCCATCAGTGAGCCCCATGGCAGGGGCTACGGGTTCTCCTATAATTCACCCCTCCACTTT
CAISEPHGRGYGFSYNSPLHF
>once|TRBV14|TRBD1|TRBJ2-7
TGTGCCAGCAGCCAAACTACCGGGACAGGCCTCTACGAGCAGTACTTC
CASSQTTGTGLYEQYF
>NA|TRBV19|TRBD1|TRBJ2-7
TGTGCCAGTAGTATAGACTCGGACAGGATGGGCTACTACGAGCAGTACTTC
CASSIDSDRMGYYEQYF
>NA|TRBV18|TRBD1|TRBJ1-1
TGTGCCAGCTCACCACCGTCTGGGACAGTGAACACTGAAGCTTTCTTT
CASSPPSGTVNTEAFF
>NA|TRBV5-6|NA|TRBJ1-6
TGTGCCAGCAGCCGAACGGAGCGGAATTCACCCCTCCACTTT
CASSRTERNSPLHF
>NA|TRBV7-9|NA|TRBJ1-1
TGTGCCAGCAGCTCCGGGGACATGGACACTGAAGCTTTCTTT
CASSSGDMDTEAFF
>NA|TRBV5-1|NA|TRBJ1-1
TGCGCCAGCAGCCCGGCGTCAAGGAACACTGAAGCTTTCTTT
CASSPASRNTEAFF
>NA|TRBV5-5|NA|TRBJ1-2
TGTGCCAGCAGCTTGGGACGAGCAGTTATCTATGGCTACACCTTC
CASSLGRAVIYGYTF
>NA|TRBV5-1|NA|TRBJ2-3
TGCGCCAGCAGCCCCGGGGTGTCCAGCACAGATACGCAGTATTTT
CASSPGVSSTDTQYF
>NA|TRBV5-1|TRBD2|TRBJ2-7
TGCGCCAGCAGCTTGGTTGGCGGGGGGGCTCTCTCCTACGAGCAGTACTTC
CASSLVGGGALSYEQYF
>NA|TRBV9|NA|TRBJ1-2
TGTGCCAGCAGCGTACGGGCTGATGGCTACACCTTC
CASSVRADGYTF
>NA|TRBV27|NA|TRBJ1-1
TGTGCCAGCAGTTTTGCGAGGGCGACTGAAGCTTTCTTT
CASSFARATEAFF
>NA|TRBV10-3|NA|TRBJ1-2
TGTGCCATCAGTGTAGAGGTCTATGGCTACACCTTC
CAISVEVYGYTF
>NA|TRBV11-2|NA|TRBJ2-1
TGTGCCAGCAGCTTAGACGGATCCGGCTACAATGAGCAGTTCTTC
CASSLDGSGYNEQFF
>few|TRBV19|NA|TRBJ1-2
TGTGCCAGTAGTGTCTTGCCGGGTCTTACAAGCTCTGGCTACACCTTC
CASSVLPGLTSSGYTF
>NA|TRBV6-5|NA|TRBJ2-5
TGTGCCAGCAGTTACCTCCCAGCCCAAGAGACCCAGTACTTC
CASSYLPAQETQYF
>NA|TRBV6-5|NA|TRBJ1-5
TGTGCCAGCAGTTCCCGTGAAGGGGTACAGCCCCAGCATTTT
CASSSREGVQPQHF
>NA|TRBV25-1|NA|TRBJ1-1
TGTGCCAGCAGTGGACAGCGGAACACTGAAGCTTTCTTT
CASSGQRNTEAFF
>NA|TRBV27|NA|TRBJ2-7
TGTGCCAGCAGTTTCGGGGCAACCTACGAGCAGTACTTC
CASSFGATYEQYF
>NA|TRBV19|NA|TRBJ1-5
TGTGCCAGTAGCCCGACCGGTAAACAGCCCCAGCATTTT
CASSPTGKQPQHF
>NA|TRBV6-5|NA|TRBJ2-1
TGTGCCAGCAGTTCGCAGGGGTCCGTCTACAATGAGCAGTTCTTC
CASSSQGSVYNEQFF
>NA|TRBV6-1|NA|TRBJ1-5
TGTGCCAGCAGTGGGGCATCTTGGAATAGCAATCAGCCCCAGCATTTT
CASSGASWNSNQPQHF
>once|TRBV5-1|TRBD1|TRBJ1-1
TGCGCCAGCAGCTTGGACTCCGACAGGGGCAAAGCTTTCTTT
CASSLDSDRGKAFF
>once|TRBV4-1|NA|TRBJ1-4
TGCGCCAGCAGCTACAGGTTAGCTAATGAAAAACTGTTTTTT
CASSYRLANEKLFF
>NA|TRBV19|NA|TRBJ1-2
TGTGCCAGTAGTCCTGCCGCGGCAGGGATCTATGGCTACACCTTC
CASSPAAAGIYGYTF
>NA|TRBV19|TRBD1|TRBJ1-1
TGTGCCAGTATCCAGAGCAGGGGGTCTCGGAACACTGAAGCTTTCTTT
CASIQSRGSRNTEAFF
>NA|TRBV10-3|NA|TRBJ2-7
TGTGCCATCAGTGTCGGGGGCTACGAGCAGTACTTC
CAISVGGYEQYF
>NA|TRBV30|NA|TRBJ1-1
TGTGCCTGGAGTGTAGGGCCGCCCGGTGCTGAAGCTTTCTTT
CAWSVGPPGAEAFF
>NA|TRBV6-1|NA|TRBJ1-1
TGTGCCAGCATCCTCAGAGGGGCTTGGACTGAAGCTTTCTTT
CASILRGAWTEAFF
>NA|TRBV6-1|TRBD1|TRBJ1-5
TGTGCCAGCAGTGAAATCCCCGGGACAGGGGGTATCGGTAATCAGCCCCAGCATTTT
CASSEIPGTGGIGNQPQHF
>NA|TRBV6-5|NA|TRBJ2-7
TGTGCCAGCAGGCCCGGTGCCTCCTACGAGCAGTACTTC
CASRPGASYEQYF
>NA|TRBV5-1|NA|TRBJ1-3
TGCGCCAGCAGCTTGGTGGGTAACTCTGGAAACACCATATATTTT
CASSLVGNSGNTIYF
>NA|TRBV6-5|NA|TRBJ1-2
TGTGCCAGCAGTTACGACAGAATCACTGGCTACACCTTC
CASSYDRITGYTF
>few|TRBV5-1|TRBD1|TRBJ1-6
TGCGCCAGCAGCTTGGCGGGACAGGGTGGTTCACCCCTCCACTTT
CASSLAGQGGSPLHF
>NA|TRBV5-4|NA|TRBJ2-1
TGTGCCAGCAGCTTGCGAGGTTTCAATGAGCAGTTCTTC
CASSLRGFNEQFF
>NA|TRBV7-2|NA|TRBJ1-6
TGTGCCAGCAGCTTATCCCATTCACCCCTCCACTTT
CASSLSHSPLHF
>NA|TRBV27|NA|TRBJ1-1
TGTGCCAGCAGTTTATATAGTGGGGGGGCCGCTGAAGCTTTCTTT
CASSLYSGGAAEAFF
>NA|TRBV6-1|NA|TRBJ1-1
TGTGCCAGCAGTGGAGGAAGGACCGCTAAGAACACTGAAGCTTTCTTT
CASSGGRTAKNTEAFF